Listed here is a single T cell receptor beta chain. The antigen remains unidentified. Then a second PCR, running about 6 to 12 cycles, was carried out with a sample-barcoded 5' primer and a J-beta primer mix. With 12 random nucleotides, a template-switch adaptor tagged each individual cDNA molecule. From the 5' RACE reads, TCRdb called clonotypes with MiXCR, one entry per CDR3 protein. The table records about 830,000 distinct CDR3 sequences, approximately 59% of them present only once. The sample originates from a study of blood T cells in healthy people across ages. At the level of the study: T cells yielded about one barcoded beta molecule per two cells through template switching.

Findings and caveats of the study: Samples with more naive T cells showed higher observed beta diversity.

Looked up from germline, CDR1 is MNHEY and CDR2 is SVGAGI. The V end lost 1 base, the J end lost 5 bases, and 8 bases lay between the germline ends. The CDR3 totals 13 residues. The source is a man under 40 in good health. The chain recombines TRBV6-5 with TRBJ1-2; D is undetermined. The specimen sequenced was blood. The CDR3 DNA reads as TGTGCCAGCAGTTACTACCTCGAGTATGGCTACACCTTC. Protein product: CASSYYLEYGYTF.